This T cell receptor (beta chain) stems from a study of blood T cell repertoires in COVID-19. Trimming cost V 0 bases and J 4 bases, with 15 bases left between them. This CDR3 contains 16 residues. Germline CDR1 reads LGHNA; CDR2 reads YSLEER. Original processing methods: The assay estimated nucleated cells by amplifying reference gene primers. The data were produced by immunoSEQ multiplex PCR, yet TCRdb's version contains in-frame clones alone and is incomplete. The V and J calls and clone size come from that table; D and trimming were worked out from the DNA. The sample has 410,000 or so clones, approximately 89% seen once; the top ten hold 1.5% to 1.8%. Patients of the Seattle cohort, enrolled during active infection, were followed longitudinally.

This sequence originates from a woman aged 40 to 55 with COVID-19, enrolled during active disease. This chain links TRBV4-3 with TRBJ1-2, with D possibly matching TRBD1 (6 bases). The sample was peripheral blood. The CDR3 sequence: CASSQDRTVKAYGYTF. The CDR3 coding sequence is TGCGCCAGCAGCCAAGACCGGACAGTCAAGGCCTATGGCTACACCTTC.